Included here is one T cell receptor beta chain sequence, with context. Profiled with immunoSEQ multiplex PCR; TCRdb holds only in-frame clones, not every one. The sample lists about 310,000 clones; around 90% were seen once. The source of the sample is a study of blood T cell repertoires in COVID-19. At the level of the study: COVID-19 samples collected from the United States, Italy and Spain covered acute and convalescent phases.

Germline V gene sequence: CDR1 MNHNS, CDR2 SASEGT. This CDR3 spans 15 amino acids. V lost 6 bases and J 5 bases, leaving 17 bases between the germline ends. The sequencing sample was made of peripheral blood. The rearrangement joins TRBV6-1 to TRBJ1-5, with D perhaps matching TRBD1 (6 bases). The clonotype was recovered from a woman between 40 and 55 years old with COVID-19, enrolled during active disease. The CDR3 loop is CASSQRGGRDQPQHF. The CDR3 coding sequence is TGTGCCAGCAGCCAACGTGGGGGCAGGGATCAGCCCCAGCATTTT.